The clone carrying this T cell receptor (beta chain) appeared once. The data stem from a study of preoperative IRX-2 immunotherapy in early breast cancer. The assay was immunoSEQ multiplex PCR, and TCRdb's table has in-frame clones only and misses some. The table records tens of thousands of clones, around 75% of them present only once. Treatment given: preoperative locoregional IRX-2 cytokine immunotherapy. Patients received preoperative, locoregional IRX-2 cytokine immunotherapy in a phase Ib study. Trimming shortened V by 4 bases and J by 0 bases, and 14 bases separated the two germline ends. The CDR3 loop spans 17 amino acids. Looked up from germline, CDR1 is SGHRS and CDR2 is YFSETQ.

The sequence was collected from a human donor with breast cancer. V usage is TRBV5-1 and J usage is TRBJ1-6; D not resolved. Sample: lymph node tissue, taken before IRX-2 immunotherapy. Here the CDR3 DNA reads TGCGCCAGCAGCCGAACGGTCCAGAGCTCCTATAATTCACCCCTCCACTTT. Residues: CASSRTVQSSYNSPLHF.